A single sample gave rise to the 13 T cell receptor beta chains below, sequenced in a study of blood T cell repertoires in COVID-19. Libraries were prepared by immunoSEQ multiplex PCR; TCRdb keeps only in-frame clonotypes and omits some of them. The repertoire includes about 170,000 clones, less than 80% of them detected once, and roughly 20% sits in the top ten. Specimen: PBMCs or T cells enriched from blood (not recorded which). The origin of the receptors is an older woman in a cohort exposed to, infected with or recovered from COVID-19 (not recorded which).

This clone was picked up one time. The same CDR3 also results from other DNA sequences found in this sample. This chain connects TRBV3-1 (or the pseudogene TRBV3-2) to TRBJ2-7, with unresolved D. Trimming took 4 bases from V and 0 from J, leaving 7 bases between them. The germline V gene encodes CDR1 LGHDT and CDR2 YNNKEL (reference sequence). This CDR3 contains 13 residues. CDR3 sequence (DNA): TGTGCCAGCAGCCCCTCAGTCTCCTACGAGCAGTACTTC. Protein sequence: CASSPSVSYEQYF.

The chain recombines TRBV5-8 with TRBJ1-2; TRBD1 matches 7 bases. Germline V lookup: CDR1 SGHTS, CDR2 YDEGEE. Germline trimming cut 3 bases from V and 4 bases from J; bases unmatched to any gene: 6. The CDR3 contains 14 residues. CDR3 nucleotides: TGTGCCAGCAGCTGGCGACAGGGAGGCTATGGCTACACCTTC. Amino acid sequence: CASSWRQGGYGYTF.

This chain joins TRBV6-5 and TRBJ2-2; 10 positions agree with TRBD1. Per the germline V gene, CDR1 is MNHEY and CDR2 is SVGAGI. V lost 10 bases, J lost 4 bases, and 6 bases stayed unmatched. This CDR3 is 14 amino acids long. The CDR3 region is CATRTGGSTGELFF. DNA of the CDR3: TGTGCCACCCGGACAGGGGGTTCCACCGGGGAGCTGTTTTTT.

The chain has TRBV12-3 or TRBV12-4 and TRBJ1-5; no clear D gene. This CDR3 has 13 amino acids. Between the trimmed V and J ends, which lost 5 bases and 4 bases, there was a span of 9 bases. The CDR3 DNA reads TGTGCCAGCAGTACCTACGGGAATCAGCCCCAGCATTTT. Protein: CASSTYGNQPQHF.

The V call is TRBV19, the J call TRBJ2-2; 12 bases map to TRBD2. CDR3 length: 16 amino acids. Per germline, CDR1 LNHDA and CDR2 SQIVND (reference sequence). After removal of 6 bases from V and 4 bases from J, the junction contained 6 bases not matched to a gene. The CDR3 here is CASRRLAGEGTGELFF. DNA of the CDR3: TGTGCCAGTAGAAGACTAGCGGGAGAGGGCACCGGGGAGCTGTTTTTT. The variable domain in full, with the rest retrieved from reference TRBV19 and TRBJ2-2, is DGGITQSPKYLFRKEGQNVTLSCEQNLNHDAMYWYRQDPGQGLRLIYYSQIVNDFQKGDIAEGYSVSREKKESFPLTVTSAQKNPTAFYLCASRRLAGEGTGELFFGEGSRLTVL.

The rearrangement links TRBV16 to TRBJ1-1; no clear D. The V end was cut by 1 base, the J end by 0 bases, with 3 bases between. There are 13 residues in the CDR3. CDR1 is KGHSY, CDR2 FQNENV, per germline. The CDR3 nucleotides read TGTGCCAGCAGCCAATATATGAACACTGAAGCTTTCTTT. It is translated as CASSQYMNTEAFF.

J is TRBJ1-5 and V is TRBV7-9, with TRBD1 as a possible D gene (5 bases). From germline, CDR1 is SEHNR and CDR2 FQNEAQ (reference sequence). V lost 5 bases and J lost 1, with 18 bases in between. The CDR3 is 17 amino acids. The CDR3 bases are TGTGCCAGCAGCCATTGGGCGGGGACGGGGAGCAATCAGCCCCAGCATTTT. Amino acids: CASSHWAGTGSNQPQHF.

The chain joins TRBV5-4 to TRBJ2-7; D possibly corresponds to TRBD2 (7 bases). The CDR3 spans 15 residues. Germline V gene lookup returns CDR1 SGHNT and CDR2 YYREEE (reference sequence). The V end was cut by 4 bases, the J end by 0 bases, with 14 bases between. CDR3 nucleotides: TGTGCCAGCAGCCCAGGGAGGGGGTTCTCCTACGAGCAGTACTTC. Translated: CASSPGRGFSYEQYF. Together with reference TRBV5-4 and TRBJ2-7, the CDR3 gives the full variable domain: ETGVTQSPTHLIKTRGQQVTLRCSSQSGHNTVSWYQQALGQGPQFIFQYYREEENGRGNFPPRFSGLQFPNYSSELNVNALELDDSALYLCASSPGRGFSYEQYFGPGTRLTVT.

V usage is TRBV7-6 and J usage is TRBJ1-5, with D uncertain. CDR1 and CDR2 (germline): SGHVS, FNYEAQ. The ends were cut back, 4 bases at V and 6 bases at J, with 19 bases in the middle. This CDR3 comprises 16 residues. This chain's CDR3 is CASSCLLCTDGQPQHF. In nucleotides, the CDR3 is TGTGCCAGCAGCTGCCTTCTCTGCACTGATGGTCAGCCCCAGCATTTT.

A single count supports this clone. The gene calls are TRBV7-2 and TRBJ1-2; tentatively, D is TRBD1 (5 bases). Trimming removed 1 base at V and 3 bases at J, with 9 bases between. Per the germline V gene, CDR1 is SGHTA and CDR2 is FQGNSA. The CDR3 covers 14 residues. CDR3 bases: TGTGCCAGCAGCTTAGAGGTCAGGGACTATGGCTACACCTTC. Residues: CASSLEVRDYGYTF.

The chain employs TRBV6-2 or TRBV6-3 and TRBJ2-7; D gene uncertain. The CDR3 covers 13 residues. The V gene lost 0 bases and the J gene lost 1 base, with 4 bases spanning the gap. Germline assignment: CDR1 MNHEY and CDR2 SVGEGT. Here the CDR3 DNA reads TGTGCCAGCAGTTACTCGCGGTCCTACGAGCAGTACTTC. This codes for CASSYSRSYEQYF.

This CDR3 is CASRPGPGQNTEAFF. The DNA for the CDR3 is TGTGCCAGCAGACCCGGCCCCGGACAAAACACTGAAGCTTTCTTT. The rearrangement links TRBV6-5 to TRBJ1-1; D is perhaps TRBD1 (5 bases). V was shortened by 6 bases and J by 2 bases, with 16 bases between the two germline ends. CDR1 is MNHEY, CDR2 SVGAGI, per germline. This CDR3 is 15 amino acids long.

The CDR3 sequence: CASSMNPPQRVKLFF. CDR3 DNA sequence: TGTGCCAGTAGTATGAACCCCCCCCAACGGGTAAAACTGTTTTTT. The gene calls are TRBV19 and TRBJ1-4, with D unclear. Trimming pared 3 bases from V and 10 bases from J, leaving 18 bases between. Looked up from germline, CDR1 is LNHDA and CDR2 is SQIVND (reference sequence). The CDR3 is 15 amino acids.